This TCR beta chain was sequenced for a study of blood T cell repertoires in COVID-19. Germline V gene data show CDR1 as SGDLS and CDR2 as YYNGEE. The CDR3 is 14 amino acids. V was pared by 0 bases and J by 4 bases, with 9 bases between. Original methodology: For nucleated cells, counts were estimated from reference gene primer amplification. Clones were read by immunoSEQ multiplex PCR, and TCRdb kept only the in-frame ones, dropping some. V, J and clone size are taken as reported in that table, and D and trimming were inferred from the DNA itself. The data hold about 20,000 clones, with about 87% observed a single time.

This rearrangement joins TRBV9 to TRBJ2-3; a weak D match, TRBD2 (6 bases). The TCR comes from a woman between 25 and 40 years old who had recovered from COVID-19. The sample consisted of PBMCs or T cells enriched from blood (not recorded which). CDR3 protein: CASSVVGGADTQYF. The CDR3 nucleotides are TGTGCCAGCAGCGTAGTAGGAGGGGCAGATACGCAGTATTTT.